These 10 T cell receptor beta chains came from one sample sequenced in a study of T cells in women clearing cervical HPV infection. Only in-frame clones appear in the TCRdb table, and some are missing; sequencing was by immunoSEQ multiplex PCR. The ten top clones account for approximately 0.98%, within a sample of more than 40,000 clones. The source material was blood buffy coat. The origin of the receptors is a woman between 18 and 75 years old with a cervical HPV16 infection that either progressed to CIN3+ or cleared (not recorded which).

CDR3: CSALKGQGISNQPQHF. CDR3 DNA (partial): TGCAGTGCCCTTAAGGGACAGGGGATTAGCAATCAGCCC. V gene TRBV20-1 combines with J gene TRBJ1-5, with 10 bases aligning to TRBD1. Sequencing ends 3 residues short of the CDR3 end; the germline J gene provides the rest. Germline V gene sequence: CDR1 DFQATT, CDR2 SNEGSKA (reference sequence). J was trimmed by 0 bases and V by 6 bases; bases with no gene match: 8. This CDR3 contains 16 residues.

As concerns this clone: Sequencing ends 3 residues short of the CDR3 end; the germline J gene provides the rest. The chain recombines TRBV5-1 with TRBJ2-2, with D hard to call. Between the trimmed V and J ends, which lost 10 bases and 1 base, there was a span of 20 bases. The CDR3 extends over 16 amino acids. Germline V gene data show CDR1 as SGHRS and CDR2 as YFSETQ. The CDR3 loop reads CAPSEAGSKNTGELFF. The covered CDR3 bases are TGCGCCCCCTCAGAGGCAGGCAGTAAGAACACCGGGGAG.

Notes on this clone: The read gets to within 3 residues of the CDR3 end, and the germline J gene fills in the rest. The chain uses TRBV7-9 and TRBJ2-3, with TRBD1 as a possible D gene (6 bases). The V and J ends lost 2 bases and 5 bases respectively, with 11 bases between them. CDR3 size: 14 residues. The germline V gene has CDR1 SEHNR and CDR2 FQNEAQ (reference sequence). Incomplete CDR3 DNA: TGTGCCAGCAGCTTACCTTCACAGGGAGATACG. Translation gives CASSLPSQGDT. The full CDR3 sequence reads CASSLPSQGDTQYF.

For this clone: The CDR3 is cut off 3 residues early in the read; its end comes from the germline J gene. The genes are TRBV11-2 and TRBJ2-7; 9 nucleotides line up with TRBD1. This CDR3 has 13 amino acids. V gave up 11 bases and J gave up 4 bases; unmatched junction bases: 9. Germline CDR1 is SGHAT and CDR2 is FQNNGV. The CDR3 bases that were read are TGTGCCGTATCTGGGACAGGGAGTTACGAG. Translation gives CAVSGTGSYE. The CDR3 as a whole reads CAVSGTGSYEQYF.

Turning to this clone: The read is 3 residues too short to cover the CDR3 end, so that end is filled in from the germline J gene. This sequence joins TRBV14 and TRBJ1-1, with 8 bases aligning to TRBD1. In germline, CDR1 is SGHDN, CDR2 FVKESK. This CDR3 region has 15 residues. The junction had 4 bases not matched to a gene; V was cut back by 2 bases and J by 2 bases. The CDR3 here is CASSQPGQGNTEAFF. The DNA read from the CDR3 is TGTGCCAGCAGCCAACCCGGACAGGGTAACACTGAA. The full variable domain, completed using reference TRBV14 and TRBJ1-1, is EAGVTQFPSHSVIEKGQTVTLRCDPISGHDNLYWYRRVMGKEIKFLLHFVKESKQDESGMPNNRFLAERTGGTYSTLKVQPAELEDSGVYFCASSQPGQGNTEAFFGQGTRLTVV.

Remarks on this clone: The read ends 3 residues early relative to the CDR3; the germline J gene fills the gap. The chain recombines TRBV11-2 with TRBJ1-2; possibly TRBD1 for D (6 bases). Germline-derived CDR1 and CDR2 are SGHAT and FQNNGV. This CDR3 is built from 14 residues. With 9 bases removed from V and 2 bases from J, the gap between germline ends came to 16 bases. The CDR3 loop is CASRDIKGNYGYTF. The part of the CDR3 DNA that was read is TGTGCCAGTAGGGACATAAAGGGAAACTATGGC.

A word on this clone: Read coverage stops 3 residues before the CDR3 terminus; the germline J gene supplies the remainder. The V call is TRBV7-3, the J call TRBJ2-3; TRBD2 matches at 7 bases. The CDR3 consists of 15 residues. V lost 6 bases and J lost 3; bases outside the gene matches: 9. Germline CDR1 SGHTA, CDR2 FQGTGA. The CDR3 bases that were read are TGTGCCAGCAGGCCAGCGGGGCAAATGACAGATACG. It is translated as CASRPAGQMTDT. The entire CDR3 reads CASRPAGQMTDTQYF.

The part of the CDR3 DNA that was read is TGTGCCAGCAGTTACTTCAGGGGGGATGGC. This sequence encodes CASSYFRGDG. The entire CDR3 protein is CASSYFRGDGYTF. This chain connects TRBV6-2 or TRBV6-3 to TRBJ1-2, with TRBD1 identical over 7 bases. From the germline J gene comes the end of the CDR3, since the read stops 3 residues before it. The junction had 2 bases not matched to a gene; V was cut back by 1 base and J by 6 bases. Germline V CDR1 and CDR2: MNHEY, SVGEGT. The CDR3 totals 13 residues.

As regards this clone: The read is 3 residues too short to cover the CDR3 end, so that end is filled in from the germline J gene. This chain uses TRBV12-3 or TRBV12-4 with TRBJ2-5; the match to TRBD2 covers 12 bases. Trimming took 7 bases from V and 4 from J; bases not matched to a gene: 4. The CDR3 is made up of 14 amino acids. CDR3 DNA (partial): TGTGCCAGCAATTCGGGACTAGCGGGAGAGACC. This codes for CASNSGLAGET. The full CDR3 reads CASNSGLAGETQYF.

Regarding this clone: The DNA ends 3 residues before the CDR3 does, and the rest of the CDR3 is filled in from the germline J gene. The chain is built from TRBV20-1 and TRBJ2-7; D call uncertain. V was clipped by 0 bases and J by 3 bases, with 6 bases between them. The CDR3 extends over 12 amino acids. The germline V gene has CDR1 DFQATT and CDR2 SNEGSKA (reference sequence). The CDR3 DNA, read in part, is TGCAGTGCTAGAGACCCCCTCTACGAG. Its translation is CSARDPLYE. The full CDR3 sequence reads CSARDPLYEQYF.